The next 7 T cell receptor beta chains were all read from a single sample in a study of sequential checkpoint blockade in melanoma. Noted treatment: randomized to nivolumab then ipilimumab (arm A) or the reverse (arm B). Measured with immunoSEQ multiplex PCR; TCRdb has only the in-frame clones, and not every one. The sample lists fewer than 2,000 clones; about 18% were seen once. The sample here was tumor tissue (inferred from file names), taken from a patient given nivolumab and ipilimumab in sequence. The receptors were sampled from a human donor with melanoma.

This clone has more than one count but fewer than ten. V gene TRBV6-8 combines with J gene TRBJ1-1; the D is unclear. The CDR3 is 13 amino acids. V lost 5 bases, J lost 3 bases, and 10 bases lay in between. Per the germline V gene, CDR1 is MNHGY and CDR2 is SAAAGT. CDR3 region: CASSRWEDTEAFF. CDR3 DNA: TGTGCCAGCAGTAGGTGGGAGGACACTGAAGCTTTCTTT.

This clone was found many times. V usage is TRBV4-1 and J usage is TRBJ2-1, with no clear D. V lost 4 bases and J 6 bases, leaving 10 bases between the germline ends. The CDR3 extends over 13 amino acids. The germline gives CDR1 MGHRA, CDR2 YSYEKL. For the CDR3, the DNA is TGCGCCAGCAGCCGAGACGCGAGCAATGAGCAGTTCTTC. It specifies CASSRDASNEQFF.

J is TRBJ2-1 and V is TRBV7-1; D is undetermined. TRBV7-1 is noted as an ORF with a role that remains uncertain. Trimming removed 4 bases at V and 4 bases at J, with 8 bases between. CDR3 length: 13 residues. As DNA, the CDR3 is TGTGCCAGCAGCTTAGCATCTTACAATGAGCAGTTCTTC. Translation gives CASSLASYNEQFF.

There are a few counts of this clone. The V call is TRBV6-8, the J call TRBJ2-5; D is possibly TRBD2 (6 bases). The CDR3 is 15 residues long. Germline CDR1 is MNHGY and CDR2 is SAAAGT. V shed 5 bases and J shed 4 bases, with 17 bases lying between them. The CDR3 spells CASSANAGTGETQYF. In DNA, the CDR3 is TGTGCCAGCAGTGCCAATGCCGGGACTGGAGAGACCCAGTACTTC.

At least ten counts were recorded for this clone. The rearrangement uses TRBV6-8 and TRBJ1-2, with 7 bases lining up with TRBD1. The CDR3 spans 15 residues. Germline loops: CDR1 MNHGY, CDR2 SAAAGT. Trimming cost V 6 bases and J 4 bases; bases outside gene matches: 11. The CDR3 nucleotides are TGTGCCAGCAGGGACAGGCGAGGGGGTATCTATGGCTACACCTTC. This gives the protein CASRDRRGGIYGYTF.

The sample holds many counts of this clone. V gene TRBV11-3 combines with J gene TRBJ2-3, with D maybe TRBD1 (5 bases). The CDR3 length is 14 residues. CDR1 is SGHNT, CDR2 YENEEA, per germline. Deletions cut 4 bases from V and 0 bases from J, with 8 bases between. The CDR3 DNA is TGTGCCAGCAGCTCGAGACAGAGCACAGATACGCAGTATTTT. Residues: CASSSRQSTDTQYF.

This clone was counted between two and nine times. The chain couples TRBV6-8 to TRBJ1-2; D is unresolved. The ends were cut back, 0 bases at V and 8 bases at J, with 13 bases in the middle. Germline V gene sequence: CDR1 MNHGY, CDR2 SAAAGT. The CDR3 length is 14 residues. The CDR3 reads CASSYSMAGWGYTF. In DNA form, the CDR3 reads TGTGCCAGCAGTTACTCGATGGCGGGCTGGGGCTACACCTTC.